This record concerns one T cell receptor (beta chain) sequence. The PCR employed 60 Vbeta primers together with 13 Jbeta primers. Clones were sequenced by immunoSEQ multiplex PCR, and TCRdb holds only the in-frame ones, with some missing. The sample includes around 190,000 clones, roughly 80% of them seen just once. This specimen comes from a study of cytomegalovirus exposure and HLA in healthy donors. The receptor comes from a man aged 40-55 years in good health and CMV-seropositive. Sequencing was performed on PBMCs.

CDR3 in amino acids: CASSLRQGYTGELFF. The CDR3 region has the DNA TGTGCCAGCAGCCTACGCCAGGGGTACACCGGGGAGCTGTTTTTT. The V gene is TRBV6-5, the J gene TRBJ2-2; TRBD1 might be the D (6 bases). The germline CDR1 and CDR2 sequences are MNHEY and SVGAGI. The CDR3 loop spans 15 amino acids. Trimming took off 6 bases at V and 3 bases at J, with 14 bases between the two ends.